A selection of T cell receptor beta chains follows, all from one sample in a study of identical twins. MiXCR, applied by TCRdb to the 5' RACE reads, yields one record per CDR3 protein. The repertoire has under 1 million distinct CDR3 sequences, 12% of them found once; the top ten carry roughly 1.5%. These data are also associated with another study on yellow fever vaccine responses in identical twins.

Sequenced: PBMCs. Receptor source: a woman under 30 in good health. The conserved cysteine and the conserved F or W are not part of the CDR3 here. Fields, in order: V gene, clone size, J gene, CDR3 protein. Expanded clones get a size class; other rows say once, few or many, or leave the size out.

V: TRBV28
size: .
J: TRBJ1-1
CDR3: ASPPGSEGMMNTEAF

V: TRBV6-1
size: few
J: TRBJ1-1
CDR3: ASLSGVRGNTEAF

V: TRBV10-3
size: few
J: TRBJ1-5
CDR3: ATASSNQPQH

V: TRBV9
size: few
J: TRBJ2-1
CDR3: ASSVATSGRNEQF

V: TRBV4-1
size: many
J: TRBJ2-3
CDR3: ASSQEGGTSDPY

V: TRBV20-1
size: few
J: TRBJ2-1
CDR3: SARDLGAGEYNEQF

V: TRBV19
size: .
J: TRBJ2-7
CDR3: ASSIATSGPDLSYEQY

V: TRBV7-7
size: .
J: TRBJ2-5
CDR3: ASSFSQDPMETQY

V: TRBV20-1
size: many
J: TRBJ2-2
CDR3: SAQLGGTAGELF

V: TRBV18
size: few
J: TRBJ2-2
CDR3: ASSPLQEAGELF

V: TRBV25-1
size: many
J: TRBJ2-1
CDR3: ASTEEPGQGAGGEQF

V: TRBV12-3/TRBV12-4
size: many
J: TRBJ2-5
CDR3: ASSLGVETQY

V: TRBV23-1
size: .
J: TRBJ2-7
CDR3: ASSQPSCEQY

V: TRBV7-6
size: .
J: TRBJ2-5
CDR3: ASSPWGQGREETQY

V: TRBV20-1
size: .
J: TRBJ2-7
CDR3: SARDVSGGNYEQY

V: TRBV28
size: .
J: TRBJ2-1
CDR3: ASSFWGSGAYNEQF

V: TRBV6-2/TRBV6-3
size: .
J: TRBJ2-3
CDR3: ASSYTLGAGSSTDTQY

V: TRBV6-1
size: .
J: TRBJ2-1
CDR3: ASGIRDNEQF

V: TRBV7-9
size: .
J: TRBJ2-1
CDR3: ASRRIAWGKDNEQF

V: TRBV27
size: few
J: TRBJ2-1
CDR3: ASSSRTSGSKDEQF

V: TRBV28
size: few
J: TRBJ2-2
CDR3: ASTGPTGGLTGELF

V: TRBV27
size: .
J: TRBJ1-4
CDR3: ASSFVRPNEKLF

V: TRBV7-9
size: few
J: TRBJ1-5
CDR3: ASSLTHSQPQH

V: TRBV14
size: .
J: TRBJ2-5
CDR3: ASSPWTSLETQY

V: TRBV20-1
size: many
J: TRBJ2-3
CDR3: SARNVLVGDTQY

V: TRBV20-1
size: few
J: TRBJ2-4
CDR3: RPSSGGARDIQY

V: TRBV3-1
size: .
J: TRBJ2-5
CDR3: ASSRSGQTQETQY

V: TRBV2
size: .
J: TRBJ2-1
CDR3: ASRGSSEMNEQF

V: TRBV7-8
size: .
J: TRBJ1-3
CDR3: ASSTDRSSSGNTIY

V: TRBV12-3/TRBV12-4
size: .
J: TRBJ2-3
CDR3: ASRPSGGVDTQY

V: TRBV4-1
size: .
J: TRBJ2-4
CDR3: ASSQPRGNIQY

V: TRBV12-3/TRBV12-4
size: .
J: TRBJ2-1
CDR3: ASRPSSGGPLNEQF

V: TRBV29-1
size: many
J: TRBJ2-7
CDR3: SVKTEEQY

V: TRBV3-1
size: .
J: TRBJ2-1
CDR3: ASSQAPLVYNEQF

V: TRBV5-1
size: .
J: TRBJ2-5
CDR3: ASTSTGGVETQY

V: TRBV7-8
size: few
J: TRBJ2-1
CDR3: ASSSRLAGSTDEQF

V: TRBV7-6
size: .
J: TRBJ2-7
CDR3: ASSTNRGPYEQY

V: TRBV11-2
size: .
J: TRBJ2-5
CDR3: ASSPSGGGVGRRQETQY

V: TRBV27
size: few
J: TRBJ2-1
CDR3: ASRTRQEPYNEQF

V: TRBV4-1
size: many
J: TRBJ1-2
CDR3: ASSHGKGYNYGYT

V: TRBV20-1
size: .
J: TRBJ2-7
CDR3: SARDLDRPTYEQY

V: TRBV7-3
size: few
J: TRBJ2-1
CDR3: ASSFNLRSVNEQF

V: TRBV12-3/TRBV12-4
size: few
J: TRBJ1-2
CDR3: ASSFGFRAFYGYT

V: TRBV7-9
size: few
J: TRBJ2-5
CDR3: ASSLGDARGAQY

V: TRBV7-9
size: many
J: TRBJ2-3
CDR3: ASSLPTGITQY

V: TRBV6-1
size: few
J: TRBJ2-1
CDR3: ASRNRRGSQNNEQF

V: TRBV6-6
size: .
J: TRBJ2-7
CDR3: ASNDRGEQY

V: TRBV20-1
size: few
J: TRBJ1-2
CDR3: SASNPGQANSYGYT

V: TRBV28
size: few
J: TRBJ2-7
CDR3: ASSLWGGTSSYEQY

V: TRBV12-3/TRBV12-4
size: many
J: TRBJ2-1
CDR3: ASSLSWNWDRGNEQF

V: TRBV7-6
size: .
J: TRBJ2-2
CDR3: ASSLVRGRLPPGELF

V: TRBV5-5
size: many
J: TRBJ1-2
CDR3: ASSLQGEGYGYT

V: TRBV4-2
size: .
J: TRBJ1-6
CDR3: ASSAWEGSPLH

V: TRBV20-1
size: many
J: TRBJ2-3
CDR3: SATDWGDTQY

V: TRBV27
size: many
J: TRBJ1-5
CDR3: ASSLQVNQPQH